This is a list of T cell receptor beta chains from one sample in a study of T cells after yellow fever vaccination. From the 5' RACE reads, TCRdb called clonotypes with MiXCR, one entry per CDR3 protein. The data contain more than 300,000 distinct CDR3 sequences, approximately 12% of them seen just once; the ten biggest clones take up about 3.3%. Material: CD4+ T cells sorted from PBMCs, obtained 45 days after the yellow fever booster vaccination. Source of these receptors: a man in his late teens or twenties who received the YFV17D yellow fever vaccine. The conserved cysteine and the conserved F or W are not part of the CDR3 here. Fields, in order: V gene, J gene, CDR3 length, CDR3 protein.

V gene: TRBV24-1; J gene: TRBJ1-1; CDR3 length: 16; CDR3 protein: ATSDATGTGGPNTEAF
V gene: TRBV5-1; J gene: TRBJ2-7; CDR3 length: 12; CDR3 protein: ASSLGPASDEQY
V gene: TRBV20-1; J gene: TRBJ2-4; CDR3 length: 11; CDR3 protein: SASQLAKNIQY
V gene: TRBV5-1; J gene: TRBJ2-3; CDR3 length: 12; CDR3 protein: ASMPGTNTDTQY
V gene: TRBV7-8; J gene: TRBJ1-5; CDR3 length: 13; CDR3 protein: ASSLVRQRNQPQH
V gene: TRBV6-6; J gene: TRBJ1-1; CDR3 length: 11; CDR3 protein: ASSPNRVTEAF
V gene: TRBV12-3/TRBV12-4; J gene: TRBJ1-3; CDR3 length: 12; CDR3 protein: ASTLQGAGNTIY
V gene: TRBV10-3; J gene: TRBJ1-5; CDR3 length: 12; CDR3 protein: AISGQGVYQPQH
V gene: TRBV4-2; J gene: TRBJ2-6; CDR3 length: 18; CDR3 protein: ASSQGLPVGRSSGANVLT
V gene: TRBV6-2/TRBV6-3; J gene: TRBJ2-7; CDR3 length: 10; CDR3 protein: ASGDTPYEQY
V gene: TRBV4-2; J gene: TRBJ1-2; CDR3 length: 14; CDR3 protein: ASSQEVRTANYGYT
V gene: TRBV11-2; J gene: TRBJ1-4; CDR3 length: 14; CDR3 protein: ASSLVRRRVEEKLF
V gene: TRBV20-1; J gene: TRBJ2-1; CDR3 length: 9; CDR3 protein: SARIGHEQF
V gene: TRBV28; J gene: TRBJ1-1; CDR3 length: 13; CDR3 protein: ASSSSRGRVTEAF
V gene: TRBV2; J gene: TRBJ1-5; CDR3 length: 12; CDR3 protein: ASSEWDRYQPQH
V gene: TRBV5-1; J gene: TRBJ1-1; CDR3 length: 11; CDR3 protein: ASSLVDPPEAF
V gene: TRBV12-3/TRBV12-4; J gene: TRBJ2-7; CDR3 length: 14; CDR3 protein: ASSPGLAGLTYEQY
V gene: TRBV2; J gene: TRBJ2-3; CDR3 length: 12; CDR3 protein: ASKTGEGTDTQY
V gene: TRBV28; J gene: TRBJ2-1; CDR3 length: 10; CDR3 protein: ATGLAGNEQF
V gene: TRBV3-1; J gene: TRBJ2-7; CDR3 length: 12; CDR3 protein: ASSQGTPPKGQY
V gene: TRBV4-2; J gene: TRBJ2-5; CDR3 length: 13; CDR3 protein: ASSHRGGQTETQY
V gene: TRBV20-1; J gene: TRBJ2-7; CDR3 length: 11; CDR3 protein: SGYAGGGYEQY
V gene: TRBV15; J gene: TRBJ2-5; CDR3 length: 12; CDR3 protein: ATSRALGPGTQY
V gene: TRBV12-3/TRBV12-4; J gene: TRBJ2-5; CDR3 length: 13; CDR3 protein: ASSLARRGEETQY
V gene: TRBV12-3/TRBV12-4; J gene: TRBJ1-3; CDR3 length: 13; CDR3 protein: ASSPSPVSGNTIY
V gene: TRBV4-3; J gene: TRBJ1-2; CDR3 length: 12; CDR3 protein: ASSQDMTDYGYT
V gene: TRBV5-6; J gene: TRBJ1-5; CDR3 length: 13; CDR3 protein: ASSLRDAFNQPQH
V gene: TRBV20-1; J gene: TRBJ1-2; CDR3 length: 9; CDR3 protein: SASPRTGYT
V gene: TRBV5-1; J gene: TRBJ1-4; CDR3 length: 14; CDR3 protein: ASSSGDYATNEKLF
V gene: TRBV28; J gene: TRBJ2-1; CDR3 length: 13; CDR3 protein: ASSLGGGRHNEQF
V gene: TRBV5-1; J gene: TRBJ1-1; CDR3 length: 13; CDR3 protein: ASSDPGTGATEAF
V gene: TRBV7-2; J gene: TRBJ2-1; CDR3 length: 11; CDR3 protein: ASSLGGWNEQF
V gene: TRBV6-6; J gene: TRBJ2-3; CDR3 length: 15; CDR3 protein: ASSSRVASLSADTQY
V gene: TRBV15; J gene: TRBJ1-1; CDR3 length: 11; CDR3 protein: ATSRGNRGEAF
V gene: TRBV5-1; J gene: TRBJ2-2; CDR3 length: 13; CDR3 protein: ASSRDYRHTGELF
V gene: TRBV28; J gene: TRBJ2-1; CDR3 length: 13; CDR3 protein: ASSLLTYGHNEQF
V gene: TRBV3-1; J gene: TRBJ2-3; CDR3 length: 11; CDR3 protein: ASSFPGTDMQY
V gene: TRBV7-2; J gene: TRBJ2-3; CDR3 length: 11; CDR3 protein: ASSLEVTDTQY
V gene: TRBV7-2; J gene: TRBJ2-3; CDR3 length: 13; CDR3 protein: ASSLGSGHTDTQY
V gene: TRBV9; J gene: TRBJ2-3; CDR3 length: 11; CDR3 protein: ASSVQGVDTQY
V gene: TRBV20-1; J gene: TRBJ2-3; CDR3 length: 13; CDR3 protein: SAIGGAASTDTQY
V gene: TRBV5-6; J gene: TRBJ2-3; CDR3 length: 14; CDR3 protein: ASSPPRGDFTDTQY
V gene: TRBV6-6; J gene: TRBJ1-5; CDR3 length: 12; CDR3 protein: ASSYGGNNQPQH
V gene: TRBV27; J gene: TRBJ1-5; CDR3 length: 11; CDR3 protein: ASSRLQWEPQH
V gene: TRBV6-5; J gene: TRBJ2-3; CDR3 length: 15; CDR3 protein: ASSSPPGGQFSDTQY